This TCR beta chain was profiled in a study of shared clonotypes between healthy human individuals. Germline-derived CDR1 and CDR2 are ENHRY and SYGVKD. V dropped 1 base and J dropped 3 bases, with 7 bases sitting between them. This CDR3 has 13 residues. Study-level findings and limits: Lower generation probabilities were found for non-shared clonotypes than for those shared by all four donors.

Comment on this clone: Its antigen is undetermined.

Each donor was a Caucasian adult residing in Nashville, Tennessee. Sequencing was performed with immunoSEQ multiplex PCR; in TCRdb, only in-frame clones are kept and a portion is missing. The sample holds more than 2,000,000 clones; more than 80% are singletons and the top ten take roughly 0.14%. The receptor was derived from a man in his late teens or twenties in good health. V usage is TRBV10-3 and J usage is TRBJ2-7; the D gene is possibly TRBD2 (5 bases). Material for sequencing was naive CD4+ T cells sorted from blood. Subset: CD45RA+ positively selected. In DNA, the CDR3 is TGTGCCATCAGTGAGTTCCGGGACTACGAGCAGTACTTC. Translated: CAISEFRDYEQYF.